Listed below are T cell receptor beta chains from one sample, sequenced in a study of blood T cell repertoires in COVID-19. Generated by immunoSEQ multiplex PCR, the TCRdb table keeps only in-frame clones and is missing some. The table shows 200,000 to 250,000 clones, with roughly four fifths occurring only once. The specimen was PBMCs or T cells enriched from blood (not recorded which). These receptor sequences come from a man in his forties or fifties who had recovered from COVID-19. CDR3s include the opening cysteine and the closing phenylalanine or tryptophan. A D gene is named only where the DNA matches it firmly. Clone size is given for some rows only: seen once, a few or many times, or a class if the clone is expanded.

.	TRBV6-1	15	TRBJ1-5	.	TGTGCCAGCAGTGAATACCAGGGCTTCAATCAGCCCCAGCATTTT	CASSEYQGFNQPQHF
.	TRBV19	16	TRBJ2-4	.	TGTGCCAGTAGTATCAGCGGTTCGTTAGGAAGAAACATTCAGTACTTC	CASSISGSLGRNIQYF
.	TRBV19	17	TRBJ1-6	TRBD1	TGTGCCAGTAGTATTAGACAGGGCCGAAACTATAATTCACCCCTCCACTTT	CASSIRQGRNYNSPLHF
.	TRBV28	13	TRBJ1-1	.	TGTGCCAGCAGCCAAACTCCGAACACTGAAGCTTTCTTT	CASSQTPNTEAFF
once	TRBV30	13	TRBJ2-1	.	TGTGCCTGGAGTGTTAGCGGAGACAATGAGCAGTTCTTC	CAWSVSGDNEQFF
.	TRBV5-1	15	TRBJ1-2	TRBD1	TGCGCCAGCAGCTACAGGACAGGGAAGGACTATGGCTACACCTTC	CASSYRTGKDYGYTF
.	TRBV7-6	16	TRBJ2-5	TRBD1	TGTGCCAGCAGCCTCACAGGGGCGCGCTCCCAAGAGACCCAGTACTTC	CASSLTGARSQETQYF
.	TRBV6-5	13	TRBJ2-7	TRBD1	TGTGCCAGCAGTATGGGACAGGGGACCGAGCAGTACTTC	CASSMGQGTEQYF
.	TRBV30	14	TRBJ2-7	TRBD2	TGTGCCTGGAGTGGACTAGCGGGAGGGAACGAGCAGTACTTC	CAWSGLAGGNEQYF
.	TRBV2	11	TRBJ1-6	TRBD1	TGTGCCAGCATTTTACAGGGGCCCCTCCACTTT	CASILQGPLHF
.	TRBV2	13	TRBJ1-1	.	TGTGCCAGCACCAAAACGGGGGGGATTGAAGCTTTCTTT	CASTKTGGIEAFF
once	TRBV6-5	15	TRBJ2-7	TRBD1	TGTGCCAGCACCATGGTGGGGACAGGGGGACGCGAGCAGTACTTC	CASTMVGTGGREQYF
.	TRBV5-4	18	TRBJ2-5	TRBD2	TGTGCCAGCAGCTTGGGGACTAGCGGGGGGGGAAACCAAGAGACCCAGTACTTC	CASSLGTSGGGNQETQYF
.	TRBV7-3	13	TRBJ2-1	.	TGTGCCAGCAGCTTAACGGGGGCGAATGAGCAGTTCTTC	CASSLTGANEQFF
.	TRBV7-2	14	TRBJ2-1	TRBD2	TGTGCCAGCAGCTCTCGGGGGGGCCGGAATGAGCAGTTCTTC	CASSSRGGRNEQFF
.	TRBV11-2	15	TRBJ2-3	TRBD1	TGTGCCAGCAGCACGGACAGGATCGCCACAGATACGCAGTATTTT	CASSTDRIATDTQYF
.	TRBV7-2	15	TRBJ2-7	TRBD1	TGTGCCAGCAGCTTAAGAGCGGACAGGGTTTACGAGCAGTACTTC	CASSLRADRVYEQYF
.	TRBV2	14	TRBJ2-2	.	TGTGCCAGCTCCTTGACGGGGATTGCCGGGGAGCTGTTTTTT	CASSLTGIAGELFF
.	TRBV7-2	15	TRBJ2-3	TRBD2	TGTGCCAGCAGCAGAGCGGGGGGCCGCACAGATACGCAGTATTTT	CASSRAGGRTDTQYF
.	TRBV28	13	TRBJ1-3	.	TGTGCCAGCAGTTTATTCCCGACAGGCACCATATATTTT	CASSLFPTGTIYF
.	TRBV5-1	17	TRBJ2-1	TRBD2	TGCGCCAGCAGCCTAATCCTTAGCGGGAGCTCCTACAATGAGCAGTTCTTC	CASSLILSGSSYNEQFF
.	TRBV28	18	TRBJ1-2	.	TGTGCCAGCATTCACCCCGTGGGTCGGGGAACGGTGAACTATGGCTACACCTTC	CASIHPVGRGTVNYGYTF
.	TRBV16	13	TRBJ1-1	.	TGTGCCAGCAGCGAGGTTCTGAACACTGAAGCTTTCTTT	CASSEVLNTEAFF
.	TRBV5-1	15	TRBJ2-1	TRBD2	TGCGCCACCTCCTGGGCGGGAGGTGTCAACAATGAGCAGTTCTTC	CATSWAGGVNNEQFF
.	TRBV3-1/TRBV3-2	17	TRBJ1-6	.	TGTGCCAGCAGCCAAGATGGGGCAGGACGTGGTAATTCACCCCTCCACTTT	CASSQDGAGRGNSPLHF
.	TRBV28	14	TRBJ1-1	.	TGTGCCAGCAGTCCCCCCGTAGGGACCGGGAGAGCTTTCTTT	CASSPPVGTGRAFF
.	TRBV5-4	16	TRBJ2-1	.	TGTGCCAGCAGCTCGAAGATGCAGGGGAAAGGCAATGAGCAGTTCTTC	CASSSKMQGKGNEQFF
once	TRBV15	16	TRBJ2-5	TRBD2	TGTGCCACCAGCAGAGACACTAGCGGGAGCCTGGAGACCCAGTACTTC	CATSRDTSGSLETQYF
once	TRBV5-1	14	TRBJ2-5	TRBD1	TGCGCCAGCAGCTTGGGCCAGGGGGTTGAGACCCAGTACTTC	CASSLGQGVETQYF
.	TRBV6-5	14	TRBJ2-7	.	TGTGCCAGCTCGTCAAGGGGTCCGCTCTACGAGCAGTACTTC	CASSSRGPLYEQYF
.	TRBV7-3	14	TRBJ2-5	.	TGTGCCAGCAGCAGGAGGGGAATCCAAGAGACCCAGTACTTC	CASSRRGIQETQYF
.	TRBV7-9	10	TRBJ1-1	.	TGTGCCAGCAGCTTTCCGGGAGCTTTCTTT	CASSFPGAFF
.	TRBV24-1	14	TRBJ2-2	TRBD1	TGTGCCACCACCGGGACAGGGCCGGCCGGGGAGCTGTTTTTT	CATTGTGPAGELFF
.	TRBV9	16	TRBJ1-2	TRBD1	TGTGCCAGCAGCGAGAAACGACAGGGTCGTGGCTATGGCTACACCTTC	CASSEKRQGRGYGYTF
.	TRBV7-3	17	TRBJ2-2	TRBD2	TGTGCCAGCAGCCCGAACCTTAGCGGGAGGCACACCGGGGAGCTGTTTTTT	CASSPNLSGRHTGELFF
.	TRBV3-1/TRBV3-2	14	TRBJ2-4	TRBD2	TGTGCCAGCAGCCTCTCTAGCGGGCAGAACATTCAGTACTTC	CASSLSSGQNIQYF
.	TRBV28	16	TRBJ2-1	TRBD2	TGTGCCAGCTGCCCGTCGGGAGGACGGGTGACCGATGAGCAGTTCTTC	CASCPSGGRVTDEQFF
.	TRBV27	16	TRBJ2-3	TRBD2	TGTGCCAGCAGAGACCGACTAGCGGTGCACACAGATACGCAGTATTTT	CASRDRLAVHTDTQYF
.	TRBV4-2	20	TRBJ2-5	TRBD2	TGTGCCAGCAGCCAAGAGGGGCGGGGTAGCGGGATGAGCCTAGGAGAGACCCAGTACTTC	CASSQEGRGSGMSLGETQYF
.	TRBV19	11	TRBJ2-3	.	TGTGCCAGTAGTACAGGGACTCCGCAGTATTTT	CASSTGTPQYF
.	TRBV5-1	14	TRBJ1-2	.	TGCGCCAGCAGCCAGGGCTCCTTTAACTATGGCTACACCTTC	CASSQGSFNYGYTF
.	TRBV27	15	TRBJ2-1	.	TGTGCCAGCAGTTTAGGGCAAGAGGGTTACAATGAGCAGTTCTTC	CASSLGQEGYNEQFF
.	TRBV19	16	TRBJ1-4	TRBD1	TGTGCCAGTAGTAAGACAGGGGAGCGAACTAATGAAAAACTGTTTTTT	CASSKTGERTNEKLFF
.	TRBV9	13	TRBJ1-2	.	TGTGCCAGCAGCCCAACAGGTAGTAGCGGCTACACCTTC	CASSPTGSSGYTF
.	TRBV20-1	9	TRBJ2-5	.	TGCAGTGCTAGAGGCCTACTAGACTTC	CSARGLLDF
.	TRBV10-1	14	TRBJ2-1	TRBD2	TGCGCCAGTAAGGCAGGACTAGCGAGTAGTGAGCAGTTCTTC	CASKAGLASSEQFF
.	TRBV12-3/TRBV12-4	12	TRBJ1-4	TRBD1	TGTGCCAGCAGTCCCGGGGACAGACTAGTGTTTTTT	CASSPGDRLVFF
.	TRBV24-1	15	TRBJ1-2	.	TGTGCCACCAGAACGGGACTCTCGGCAGAGTATGGCTACACCTTC	CATRTGLSAEYGYTF
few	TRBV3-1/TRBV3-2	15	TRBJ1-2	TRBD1	TGTGCCAGCAGCCTACGGACAGGATCTAACTATGGCTACACCTTC	CASSLRTGSNYGYTF
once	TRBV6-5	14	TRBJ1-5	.	TGTGCCAGCAGTCAGGTTGTTTCAGGCCAGCCCCAGCATTTT	CASSQVVSGQPQHF
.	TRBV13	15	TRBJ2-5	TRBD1	TGTGCCAGCAATTCGGGACAGGGGGCTCTAGAGACCCAGTACTTC	CASNSGQGALETQYF